This entry lists 3 T cell receptor beta chains sequenced from one sample in a study of T cell changes during pregnancy in multiple sclerosis (dated by TCRdb to the late 2010s). The protocol used for the library was the immunoSEQ multiplex PCR assay. What TCRdb holds here is the immuneACCESS table cut down to in-frame rearrangements. Part of the clones is not present; checked against another copy, under half of the missing clones reflect an unresolved V gene, and the others are unexplained. The sample yields approximately 89,000 clones; approximately 93% were counted once. Under 2% of the sample is taken by the ten largest. The sequencing used peripheral blood, collected after pregnancy. These receptor sequences come from a female donor in good health, enrolled as a control in a pregnancy study.

This rearrangement joins TRBV7-2 to TRBJ2-5; 13 bases line up with TRBD2. Trimming removed 1 base from V and 4 bases from J; junction bases left unmatched: 0. There are 15 residues in the CDR3. Germline V CDR1 and CDR2: SGHTA, FQGNSA. The CDR3 bases are TGTGCCAGCAGCTTAGGACTAGCGGGAGGAGAGACCCAGTACTTC. This gives the protein CASSLGLAGGETQYF.

The chain employs TRBV13 and TRBJ2-7; 10 bases map to TRBD2. The CDR3 length is 15 residues. The trim removed 2 bases at V and 4 bases at J, leaving 5 bases unmatched. Germline CDR1 and CDR2: PRHDT and FYEKMQ (reference sequence). In DNA, the CDR3 is TGTGCCAGCAGCTTATCCCTAGCGGGAGTTTACGAGCAGTACTTC. This codes for CASSLSLAGVYEQYF.

CDR3 DNA sequence: TGTGCCAGCAGCTCCGACAGGGCCTCCTACAATGAGCAGTTCTTC. Its translation is CASSSDRASYNEQFF. J is TRBJ2-1 and V is TRBV7-2; 7 bases fit TRBD1. The CDR3 length is 15 residues. Germline lookup yields CDR1 SGHTA and CDR2 FQGNSA. The V segment lost 4 bases and the J segment 0 bases; nucleotides outside the gene matches: 3.